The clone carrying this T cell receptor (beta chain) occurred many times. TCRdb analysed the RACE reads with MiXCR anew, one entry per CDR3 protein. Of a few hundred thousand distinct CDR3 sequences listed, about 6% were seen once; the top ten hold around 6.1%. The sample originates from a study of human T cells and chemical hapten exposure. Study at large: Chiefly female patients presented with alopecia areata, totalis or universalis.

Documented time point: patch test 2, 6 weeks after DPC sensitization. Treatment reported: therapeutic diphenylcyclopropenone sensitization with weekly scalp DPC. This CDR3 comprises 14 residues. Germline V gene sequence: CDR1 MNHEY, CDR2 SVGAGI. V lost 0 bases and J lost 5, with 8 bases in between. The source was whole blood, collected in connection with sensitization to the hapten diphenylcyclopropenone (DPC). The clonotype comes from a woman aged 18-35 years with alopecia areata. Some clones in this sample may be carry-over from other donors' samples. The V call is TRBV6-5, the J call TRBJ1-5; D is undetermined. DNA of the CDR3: TGTGCCAGCAGTTACTCAGTCGGAGATCAGCCCCAGCATTTT. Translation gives CASSYSVGDQPQHF.